The rows below give T cell receptor beta chains drawn from one sample of a study of cytomegalovirus exposure and HLA in healthy donors. Sequenced by immunoSEQ multiplex PCR; TCRdb stores in-frame clones only, minus some. This table holds 100,000 to 140,000 clones, 81% found once. The sample taken for sequencing was PBMCs. The receptors were sampled from a young man in good health and CMV-seronegative. The conserved cysteine and the conserved F or W are not part of the CDR3 here.

V	J	CDR3
TRBV5-1	TRBJ1-2	ASRATGGHSNYGYT
TRBV28	TRBJ1-1	ASLRGGGARRTEAF
TRBV11-2	TRBJ2-7	ASSLGRGYEQY
TRBV10-2	TRBJ1-3	ASSPSGTGNTIY
TRBV4-1	TRBJ2-1	ASSKDIGLAGVDSYNEQF
TRBV7-3	TRBJ2-2	ASSFMNTGELF
TRBV7-9	TRBJ1-4	ASSPTGKGEKLF
TRBV9	TRBJ2-5	ASSVVSSPGRETQY
TRBV28	TRBJ1-2	AGGNYGYT
TRBV5-4	TRBJ2-4	ASSAFGAENIQY
TRBV9	TRBJ2-6	ASSVDGQGVANVLT
TRBV29-1	TRBJ2-5	SVIKAGEETQY
TRBV28	TRBJ2-7	ASSWDRSYEQY
TRBV11-3	TRBJ1-1	ASSLGVNTEAF
TRBV2	TRBJ1-5	ASSYPGGHQPQH
TRBV27	TRBJ1-1	ASSSYTEAF